Here is one T cell receptor beta chain with its context. Trimming pared 1 base from V and 6 bases from J, leaving 10 bases between. This CDR3 comprises 13 residues. Germline V gives CDR1 LGHNA, CDR2 YSLEER. This entry belongs to a study of blood T cell repertoires in COVID-19. Original analysis: Counts of nucleated cells, estimated from reference gene primer amplification, were obtained. TCRdb's copy holds only in-frame clones and misses some; the assay was immunoSEQ multiplex PCR. For V, J and clone size, that table is used; D and trimming come from the DNA. The sample holds roughly 90,000 clones, 85% seen once.

The sequence was collected from a man older than 75 with acute or convalescent COVID-19. The sequenced sample consisted of peripheral blood. V and J are TRBV4-3 and TRBJ2-7; D perhaps matches TRBD2 (5 bases). The CDR3 DNA reads as TGCGCCAGCAGCCAAGTGCTCGAGGGCGAGCAGTACTTC. Its protein is CASSQVLEGEQYF.